This T cell receptor (beta chain) was sequenced for a study of early stage breast cancer tumors. CDR3 length: 15 residues. Per germline, CDR1 SGHTA and CDR2 FQGNSA. V was pared by 5 bases and J by 6 bases, with 10 bases of the junction left unmatched. The sample holds one count of this clone. TCRdb keeps only in-frame clones here, not all; method: immunoSEQ multiplex PCR. The sample has 28,000 or so clones, roughly 80% seen once. Sequenced sample: blood. The receptor comes from a person aged 40 to 50 with breast cancer. The rearrangement links TRBV7-2 to TRBJ2-7, with 10 nucleotides matching TRBD2. This CDR3 reads CASSRLAGDSGEQYF. Here the CDR3 DNA reads TGTGCCAGCAGCCGTCTAGCGGGAGACAGCGGCGAGCAGTACTTC. Looking up the rest from reference TRBV7-2 and TRBJ2-7 gives the full variable domain: GAGVSQSPSNKVTEKGKDVELRCDPISGHTALYWYRQSLGQGLEFLIYFQGNSAPDKSGLPSDRFSAERTGGSVSTLTIQRTQQEDSAVYLCASSRLAGDSGEQYFGPGTRLTVT.